Detailed here is one TCR beta chain. The data were produced by immunoSEQ multiplex PCR, yet TCRdb's version contains in-frame clones alone and is incomplete. The table has about 190,000 clones, about nine tenths seen once; the top ten hold 0.95% to 1.3%. The data are from a study of blood T cell repertoires in COVID-19. The CDR3 extends over 15 amino acids. Germline V gene lookup returns CDR1 SSHAT and CDR2 FNYEAQ (reference sequence). Sequencing input: peripheral blood. This chain uses TRBV7-7 with TRBJ2-2, with TRBD2 identical over 10 bases. This receptor was obtained from a man aged 30-40 years with acute or convalescent COVID-19. The CDR3 sequence is CASSPSGGNTGELFF. DNA for the CDR3: TGTGCTAGCTCCCCTAGCGGGGGGAACACCGGGGAGCTGTTTTTT.